This T cell receptor beta chain came from a study of stem cell transplantation in POMP-related autoinflammatory disease. Clones were sequenced by immunoSEQ multiplex PCR, and TCRdb holds only the in-frame ones, with some missing. The sample contains tens of thousands of clones, approximately 90% of which appear only once. Germline CDR1 reads SGDLS; CDR2 reads YYNGEE. Trimming removed 3 bases from V and 4 bases from J; junction bases left unmatched: 9. The CDR3 consists of 18 residues. Sequencing used CD4+ T cells from PBMCs, obtained after stem cell transplantation. The gene calls are TRBV9 and TRBJ2-2; 13 bases align to TRBD2. This clonotype originated in a human patient with POMP-related autoinflammation and immune dysregulation (PRAID). Some T cells may trace back to the graft donor. The CDR3 is CASSATSGRALGTGELFF. The CDR3 DNA reads TGTGCCAGCAGCGCTACTAGCGGGAGGGCCCTCGGCACCGGGGAGCTGTTTTTT. Combining the CDR3 with reference TRBV9 and TRBJ2-2 gives the whole variable domain DSGVTQTPKHLITATGQRVTLRCSPRSGDLSVYWYQQSLDQGLQFLIQYYNGEERAKGNILERFSAQQFPDLHSELNLSSLELGDSALYFCASSATSGRALGTGELFFGEGSRLTVL.